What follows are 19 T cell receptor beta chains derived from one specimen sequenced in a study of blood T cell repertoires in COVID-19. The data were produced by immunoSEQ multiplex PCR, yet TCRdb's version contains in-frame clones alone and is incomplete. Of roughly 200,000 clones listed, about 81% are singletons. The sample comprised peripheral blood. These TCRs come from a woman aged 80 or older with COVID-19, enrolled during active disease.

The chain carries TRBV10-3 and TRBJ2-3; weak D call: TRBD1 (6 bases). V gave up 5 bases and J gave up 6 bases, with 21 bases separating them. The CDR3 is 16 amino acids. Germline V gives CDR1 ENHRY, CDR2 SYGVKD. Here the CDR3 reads CAISSRTVGTGDTQYF. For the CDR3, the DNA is TGTGCCATCAGTTCTCGGACAGTTGGTACTGGGGATACGCAGTATTTT.

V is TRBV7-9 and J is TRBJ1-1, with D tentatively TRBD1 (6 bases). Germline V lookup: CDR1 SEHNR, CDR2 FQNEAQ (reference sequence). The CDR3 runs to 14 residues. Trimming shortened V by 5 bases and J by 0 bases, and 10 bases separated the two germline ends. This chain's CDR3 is CASSPGQLNTEAFF. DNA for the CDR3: TGTGCCAGCAGCCCAGGACAGCTGAACACTGAAGCTTTCTTT.

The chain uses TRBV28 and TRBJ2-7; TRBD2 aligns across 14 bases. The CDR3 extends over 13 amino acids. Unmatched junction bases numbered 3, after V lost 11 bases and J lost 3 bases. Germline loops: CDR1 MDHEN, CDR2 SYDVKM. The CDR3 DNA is TGTGCCTCGGGACTAGCGGGAGTCTACGAGCAGTACTTC. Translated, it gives CASGLAGVYEQYF.

The CDR3 spells CASSAHYEQYF. CDR3 DNA: TGTGCCAGCAGTGCGCACTACGAGCAGTACTTC. V and J are TRBV12-3 or TRBV12-4 and TRBJ2-7; D is uncertain. CDR3 size: 11 residues. Between the trimmed V and J ends, which lost 5 bases and 3 bases, there was a span of 5 bases.

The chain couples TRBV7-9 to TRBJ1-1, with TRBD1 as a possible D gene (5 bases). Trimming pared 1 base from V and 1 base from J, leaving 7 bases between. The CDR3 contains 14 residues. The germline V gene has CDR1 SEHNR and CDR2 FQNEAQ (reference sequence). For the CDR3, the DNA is TGTGCCAGCAGCTTAGAACAGGCGAACACTGAAGCTTTCTTT. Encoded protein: CASSLEQANTEAFF.

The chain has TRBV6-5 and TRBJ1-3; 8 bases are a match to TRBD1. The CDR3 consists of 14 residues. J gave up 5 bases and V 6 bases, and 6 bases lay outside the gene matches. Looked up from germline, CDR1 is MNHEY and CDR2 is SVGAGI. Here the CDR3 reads CASSLDRGRNTIYF. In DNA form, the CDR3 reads TGTGCCAGCAGCCTTGACAGGGGACGAAACACCATATATTTT.

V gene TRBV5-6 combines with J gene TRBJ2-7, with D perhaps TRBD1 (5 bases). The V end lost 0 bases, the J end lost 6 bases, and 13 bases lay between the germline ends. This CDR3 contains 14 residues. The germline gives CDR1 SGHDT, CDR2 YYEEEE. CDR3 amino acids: CASSLGGRGSEQYF. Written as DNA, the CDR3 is TGTGCCAGCAGCTTGGGGGGTAGGGGCTCCGAGCAGTACTTC.

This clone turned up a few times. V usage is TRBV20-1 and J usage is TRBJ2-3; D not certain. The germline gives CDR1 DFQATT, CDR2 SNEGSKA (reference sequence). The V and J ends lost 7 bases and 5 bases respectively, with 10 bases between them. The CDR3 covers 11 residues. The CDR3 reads CSVPLVDTQYF. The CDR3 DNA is TGCAGTGTTCCCCTAGTAGATACGCAGTATTTT.

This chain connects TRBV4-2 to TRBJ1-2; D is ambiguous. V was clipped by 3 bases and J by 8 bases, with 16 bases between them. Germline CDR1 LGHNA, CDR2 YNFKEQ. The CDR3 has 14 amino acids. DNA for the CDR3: TGTGCCAGCAGCCAGTCGACGGTGGCTAGGGGCTACACCTTC. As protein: CASSQSTVARGYTF.

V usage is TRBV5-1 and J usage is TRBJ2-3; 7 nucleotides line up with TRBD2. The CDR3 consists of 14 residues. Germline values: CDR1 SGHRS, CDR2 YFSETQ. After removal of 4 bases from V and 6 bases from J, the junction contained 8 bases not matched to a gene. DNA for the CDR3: TGCGCCAGCAGCGATGGCGGGAGCCCCGATACGCAGTATTTT. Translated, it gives CASSDGGSPDTQYF.

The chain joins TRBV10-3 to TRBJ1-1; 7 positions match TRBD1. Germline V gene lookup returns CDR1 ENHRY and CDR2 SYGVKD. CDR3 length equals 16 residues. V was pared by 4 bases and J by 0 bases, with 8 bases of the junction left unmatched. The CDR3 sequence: CAISGSQGTLNTEAFF. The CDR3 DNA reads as TGTGCCATCAGTGGTTCACAGGGGACTTTGAACACTGAAGCTTTCTTT.

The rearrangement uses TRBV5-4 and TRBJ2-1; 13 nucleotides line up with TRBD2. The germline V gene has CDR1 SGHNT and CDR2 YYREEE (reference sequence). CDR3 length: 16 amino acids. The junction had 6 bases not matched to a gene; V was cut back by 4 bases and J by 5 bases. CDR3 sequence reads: CASSPLLAGGHNEQFF. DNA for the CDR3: TGTGCCAGCAGCCCTTTACTAGCGGGGGGGCACAATGAGCAGTTCTTC.

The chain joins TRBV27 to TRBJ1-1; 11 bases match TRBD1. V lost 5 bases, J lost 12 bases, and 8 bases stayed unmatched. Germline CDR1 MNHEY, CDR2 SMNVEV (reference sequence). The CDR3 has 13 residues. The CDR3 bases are TGTGCCAGCAGTAGCTGGACAGGGGGCAGGACTTTCTTT. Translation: CASSSWTGGRTFF.

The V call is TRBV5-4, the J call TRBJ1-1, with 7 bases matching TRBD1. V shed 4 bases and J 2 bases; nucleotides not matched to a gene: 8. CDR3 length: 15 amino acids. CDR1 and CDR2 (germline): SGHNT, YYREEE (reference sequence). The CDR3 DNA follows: TGTGCCAGCAGCCCGGTGGGACAGCCTAACACTGAAGCTTTCTTT. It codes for CASSPVGQPNTEAFF.

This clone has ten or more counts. In DNA form, the CDR3 reads TGTGCCAGCTCACAAAAGACAGGCCTGGATAATTCACCCCTCCACTTT. Its protein product is CASSQKTGLDNSPLHF. The chain is built from TRBV18 and TRBJ1-6; tentative D call: TRBD1 (6 bases). Germline CDR1 KGHSH, CDR2 LQKENI. This CDR3 has 16 amino acids. Trimming removed 4 bases from V and 5 bases from J, with 15 bases in between.

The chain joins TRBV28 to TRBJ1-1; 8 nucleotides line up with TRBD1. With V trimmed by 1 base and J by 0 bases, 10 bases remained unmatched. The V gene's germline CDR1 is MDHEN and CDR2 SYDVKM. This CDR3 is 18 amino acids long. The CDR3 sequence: CASSLLGTGVLMNTEAFF. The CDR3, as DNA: TGTGCCAGCAGTTTATTGGGGACAGGAGTTCTCATGAACACTGAAGCTTTCTTT.

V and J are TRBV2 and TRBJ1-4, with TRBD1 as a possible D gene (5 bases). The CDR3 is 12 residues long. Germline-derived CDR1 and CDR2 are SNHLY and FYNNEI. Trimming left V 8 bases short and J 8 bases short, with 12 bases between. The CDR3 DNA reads TGTGCCAGCCAGGGAGGTGGGGAAAAACTGTTTTTT. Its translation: CASQGGGEKLFF.

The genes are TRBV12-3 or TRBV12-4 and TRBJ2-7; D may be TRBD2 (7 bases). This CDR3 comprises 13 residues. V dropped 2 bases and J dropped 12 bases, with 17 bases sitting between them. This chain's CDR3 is CASSLPSRGRLYF. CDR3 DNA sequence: TGTGCCAGCAGTTTACCTTCGCGGGGGCGGCTGTACTTC.

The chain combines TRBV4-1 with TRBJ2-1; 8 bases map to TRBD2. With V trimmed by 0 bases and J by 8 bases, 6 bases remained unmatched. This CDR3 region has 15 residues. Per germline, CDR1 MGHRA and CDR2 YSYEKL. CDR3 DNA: TGCGCCAGCAGCCAAGATCCGGGGGGGCAGTATGAGCAGTTCTTC. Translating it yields CASSQDPGGQYEQFF.